These 17 T cell receptor beta chains were all obtained from the same sample, sequenced in a study of blood T cell repertoires in COVID-19. Sequenced by immunoSEQ multiplex PCR; TCRdb stores in-frame clones only, minus some. In the table there are some 68,000 clones, more than 80% of which are singletons. Sequenced: peripheral blood. These receptors came from a man aged 50-59 years with acute or convalescent COVID-19.

The rearrangement links TRBV24-1 to TRBJ2-3, with 9 bases that match TRBD2. Germline V gives CDR1 KGHDR, CDR2 SFDVKD. The ends lost 2 bases at V and 6 bases at J; junction bases unmatched: 11. This CDR3 is built from 17 residues. CDR3 bases: TGTGCCACCAGTGATTATGGCGGGAGGGCGCCGTTTGATACGCAGTATTTT. This translates into CATSDYGGRAPFDTQYF.

This chain joins TRBV18 and TRBJ2-5; TRBD2 is a possible D gene (5 bases). CDR3 length: 14 residues. V lost 4 bases and J lost 5, with 14 bases in between. Germline V gene data show CDR1 as KGHSH and CDR2 as LQKENI. The CDR3 nucleotides are TGTGCCAGCTCACAAACGGGGAGAGGGGAGACCCAGTACTTC. It codes for CASSQTGRGETQYF.

The chain links TRBV24-1 to TRBJ2-3, with 11 bases lining up with TRBD1. CDR3 length equals 17 residues. Germline V CDR1 and CDR2: KGHDR, SFDVKD. V trimming: 2 bases; J trimming: 5 bases; junction bases outside the gene matches: 8. CDR3 protein: CATSDSGGQGALDTQYF. CDR3 nucleotides: TGTGCCACCAGTGATTCGGGCGGACAGGGGGCACTAGATACGCAGTATTTT.

This chain connects TRBV25-1 to TRBJ2-1; 9 nucleotides line up with TRBD1. Germline-derived CDR1 and CDR2 are MGHDK and SYGVNS. CDR3 length: 15 residues. Trimming removed 3 bases from V and 7 bases from J; junction bases left unmatched: 7. The CDR3 here is CASSDSGTGSNEQFF. The CDR3, as DNA: TGTGCCAGCAGTGACTCAGGGACAGGGAGTAATGAGCAGTTCTTC.

This clone was seen more than once but under ten times. The rearrangement uses TRBV2 and TRBJ1-6; D uncertain. The ends were cut back, 7 bases at V and 16 bases at J, with 17 bases in the middle. From germline, CDR1 is SNHLY and CDR2 FYNNEI. This CDR3 is built from 12 residues. The CDR3 DNA is TGTGCCAGCATAAGGAATGCGGGCCCGCTCCACTTT. Protein product: CASIRNAGPLHF.

The rearrangement links TRBV4-3 to TRBJ2-7, with D possibly being TRBD2 (6 bases). This CDR3 contains 16 residues. Germline assignment: CDR1 LGHNA and CDR2 YSLEER. The V end was cut by 2 bases, the J end by 5 bases, with 19 bases between. The CDR3 nucleotides read TGCGCCAGCAGCCAACCGGCCGCGGGGTTTGTGAACGAGCAGTACTTC. This gives the protein CASSQPAAGFVNEQYF.

The rearrangement links TRBV10-1 to TRBJ2-1, with TRBD2 matching 13 bases. V was pared by 3 bases and J by 4 bases, with 9 bases of the junction left unmatched. From germline, CDR1 is WNHNN and CDR2 SYGVQD (reference sequence). The length of the CDR3 is 18 residues. CDR3 sequence: CASSDRTSGRGKYNEQFF. The CDR3 DNA is TGCGCCAGCAGTGACCGGACTAGCGGGAGAGGAAAATACAATGAGCAGTTCTTC.

The chain employs TRBV25-1 and TRBJ1-1, with TRBD1 matching 7 bases. The CDR3 is 15 amino acids. The germline gives CDR1 MGHDK, CDR2 SYGVNS. J lost 7 bases, V lost 4 bases, and 12 bases had no gene match. The CDR3 sequence: CASSAGDRQVSEAFF. For the CDR3, the DNA is TGTGCCAGCAGTGCCGGGGACAGACAAGTAAGTGAAGCTTTCTTT. Based on the CDR3 plus reference TRBV25-1 and TRBJ1-1, the full variable domain is EADIYQTPRYLVIGTGKKITLECSQTMGHDKMYWYQQDPGMELHLIHYSYGVNSTEKGDLSSESTVSRIRTEHFPLTLESARPSHTSQYLCASSAGDRQVSEAFFGQGTRLTVV.

J is TRBJ2-7 and V is TRBV7-2; 8 bases match TRBD2. V lost 1 base and J lost 12; bases outside the gene matches: 14. CDR1 SGHTA and CDR2 FQGNSA come from the germline V gene. This CDR3 region has 15 residues. Here the CDR3 DNA reads TGTGCCAGCAGCTTAGTAGCGGGAATTGAATCGATTGGGTACTTC. Amino acid sequence: CASSLVAGIESIGYF.

This chain joins TRBV27 and TRBJ1-1; TRBD1 matches 10 bases. J lost 4 bases, V lost 5 bases, and 13 bases had no gene match. The CDR3 is 17 amino acids. In germline, CDR1 is MNHEY, CDR2 SMNVEV (reference sequence). The CDR3 is CASSPRQGALFLTEAFF. CDR3 in DNA: TGTGCCAGCAGTCCCCGACAGGGGGCCCTCTTTCTCACTGAAGCTTTCTTT.

V and J are TRBV2 and TRBJ2-6; D perhaps matches TRBD2 (6 bases). CDR3 size: 16 residues. The V end lost 6 bases, the J end lost 2 bases, and 14 bases lay between the germline ends. CDR1 and CDR2 (germline): SNHLY, FYNNEI. As DNA, the CDR3 is TGTGCCAGCAGCCGACTCTCGGGGGCTGGGGCCAACGTCCTGACTTTC. Translation: CASSRLSGAGANVLTF.

This rearrangement joins TRBV7-2 to TRBJ1-1; D gene ambiguous. The V end was cut by 0 bases, the J end by 5 bases, with 10 bases between. The CDR3 contains 14 residues. The V gene's germline CDR1 is SGHTA and CDR2 FQGNSA. CDR3 region: CASSLARASTEAFF. Written as DNA, the CDR3 is TGTGCCAGCAGCTTAGCGCGGGCCAGTACTGAAGCTTTCTTT.

This sequence joins TRBV7-3 and TRBJ2-1, with TRBD2 identical over 13 bases. The CDR3 is 16 residues long. The J segment lost 6 bases and the V segment lost 4 bases, leaving 6 bases of the junction unmatched. Germline V gene data show CDR1 as SGHTA and CDR2 as FQGTGA. CDR3 loop: CASSSPGLAGSNEQFF. DNA of the CDR3: TGTGCCAGCAGCTCCCCGGGACTAGCGGGATCCAATGAGCAGTTCTTC.

The chain employs TRBV6-2 or TRBV6-3 and TRBJ2-7; 8 bases map to TRBD1. With V trimmed by 2 bases and J by 3 bases, 15 bases remained unmatched. Germline values: CDR1 MNHEY, CDR2 SVGEGT. This CDR3 is built from 18 residues. This chain's CDR3 is CASSYAYLSGTGVYEQYF. CDR3 sequence (DNA): TGTGCCAGCAGTTACGCATACCTCTCCGGGACAGGCGTCTACGAGCAGTACTTC.

The chain is built from TRBV27 and TRBJ1-5; 9 bases line up with TRBD1. CDR3 length: 17 amino acids. V lost 5 bases and J lost 0; bases outside the gene matches: 8. Germline lookup yields CDR1 MNHEY and CDR2 SMNVEV (reference sequence). CDR3 residues: CASSPRDRVHSNQPQHF. For the CDR3, the DNA is TGTGCCAGCAGTCCCCGGGACAGGGTACATAGCAATCAGCCCCAGCATTTT.

The chain joins TRBV29-1 to TRBJ2-5; tentative D call: TRBD1 (6 bases). Trimming stripped 5 bases from V and 1 base from J, with 8 bases between. The germline CDR1 and CDR2 sequences are SQVTM and ANQGSEA. This CDR3 is built from 12 residues. The CDR3 nucleotides are TGCAGCGTTCGAGGGGGCCAAGAGACCCAGTACTTC. Translating it yields CSVRGGQETQYF.

This chain links TRBV24-1 with TRBJ2-1; 9 bases are a match to TRBD1. This CDR3 has 16 amino acids. Looked up from germline, CDR1 is KGHDR and CDR2 is SFDVKD. The junction had 6 bases not matched to a gene; V was cut back by 4 bases and J by 3 bases. The CDR3 reads CATSEGTGRDYNEQFF. CDR3 DNA: TGTGCCACCAGTGAGGGGACAGGGCGAGACTACAATGAGCAGTTCTTC.